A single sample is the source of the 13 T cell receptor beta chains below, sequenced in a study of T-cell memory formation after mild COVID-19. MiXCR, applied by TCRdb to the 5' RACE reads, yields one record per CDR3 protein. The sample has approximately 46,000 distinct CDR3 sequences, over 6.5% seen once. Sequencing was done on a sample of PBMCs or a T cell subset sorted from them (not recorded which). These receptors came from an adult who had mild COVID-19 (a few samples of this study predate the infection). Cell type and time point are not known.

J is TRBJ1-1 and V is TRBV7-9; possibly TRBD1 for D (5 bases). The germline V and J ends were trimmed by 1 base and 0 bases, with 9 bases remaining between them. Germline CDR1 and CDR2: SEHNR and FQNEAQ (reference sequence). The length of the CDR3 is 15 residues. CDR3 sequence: CASSLGSGMNTEAFF. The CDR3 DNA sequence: TGTGCCAGCAGCTTAGGGTCAGGGATGAACACTGAAGCTTTCTTT. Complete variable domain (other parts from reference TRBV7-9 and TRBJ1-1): DTGVSQNPRHKITKRGQNVTFRCDPISEHNRLYWYRQTLGQGPEFLTYFQNEAQLEKSRLLSDRFSAERPKGSFSTLEIQRTEQGDSAMYLCASSLGSGMNTEAFFGQGTRLTVV.

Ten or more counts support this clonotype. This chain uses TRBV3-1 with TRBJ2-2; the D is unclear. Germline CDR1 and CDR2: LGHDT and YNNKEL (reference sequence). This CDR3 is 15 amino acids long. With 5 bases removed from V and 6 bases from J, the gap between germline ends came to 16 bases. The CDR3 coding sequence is TGTGCCAGCAGCGGAGCCGGTCTGACTGCCGGGGAGCTGTTTTTT. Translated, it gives CASSGAGLTAGELFF.

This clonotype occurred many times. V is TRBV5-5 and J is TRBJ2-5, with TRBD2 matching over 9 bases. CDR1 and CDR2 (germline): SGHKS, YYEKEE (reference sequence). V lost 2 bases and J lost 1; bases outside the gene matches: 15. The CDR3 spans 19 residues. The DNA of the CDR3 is TGTGCCAGCAGCTTCGGGGGGCTAGCGGGAAACCGCTTCCAAGAGACCCAGTACTTC. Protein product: CASSFGGLAGNRFQETQYF.

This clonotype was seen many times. Here the CDR3 reads CATSTGGGTGELFF. As DNA, the CDR3 is TGTGCCACCAGCACAGGGGGCGGCACCGGGGAGCTGTTTTTT. V and J are TRBV15 and TRBJ2-2; 8 bases line up with TRBD1. Germline V gene sequence: CDR1 LNHNV, CDR2 YYDKDF (reference sequence). Trimming cost V 4 bases and J 4 bases; bases outside gene matches: 2. The CDR3 length is 14 residues.

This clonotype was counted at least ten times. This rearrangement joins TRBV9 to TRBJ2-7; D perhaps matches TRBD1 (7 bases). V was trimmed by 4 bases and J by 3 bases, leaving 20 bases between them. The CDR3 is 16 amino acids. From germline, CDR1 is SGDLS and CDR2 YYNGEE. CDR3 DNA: TGTGCCAGCAGCCCACAGGGGCCGGGAGCCGGCTACGAGCAGTACTTC. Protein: CASSPQGPGAGYEQYF.

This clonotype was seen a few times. CDR3 in DNA: TGTGCCAGTGCGGACGGGCAGAACACTGAAGCTTTCTTT. Amino acids: CASADGQNTEAFF. The chain is built from TRBV6-6 and TRBJ1-1; D is undetermined. Germline V lookup: CDR1 MNHNY, CDR2 SVGAGI (reference sequence). V lost 9 bases and J 1 base, leaving 12 bases between the germline ends. The CDR3 is made up of 13 amino acids.

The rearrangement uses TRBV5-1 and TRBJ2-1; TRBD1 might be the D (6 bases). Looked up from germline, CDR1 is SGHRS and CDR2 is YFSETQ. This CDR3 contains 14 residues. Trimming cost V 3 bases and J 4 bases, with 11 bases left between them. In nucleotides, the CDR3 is TGCGCCAGCAGCTCAGGACAGACTTACAATGAGCAGTTCTTC. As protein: CASSSGQTYNEQFF.

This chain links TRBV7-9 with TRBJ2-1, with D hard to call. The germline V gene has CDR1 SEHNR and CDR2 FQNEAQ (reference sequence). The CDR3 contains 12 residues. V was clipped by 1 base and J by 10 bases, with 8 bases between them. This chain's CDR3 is CASSLGHPEQFF. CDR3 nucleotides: TGTGCCAGCAGCTTAGGGCATCCGGAGCAGTTCTTC.

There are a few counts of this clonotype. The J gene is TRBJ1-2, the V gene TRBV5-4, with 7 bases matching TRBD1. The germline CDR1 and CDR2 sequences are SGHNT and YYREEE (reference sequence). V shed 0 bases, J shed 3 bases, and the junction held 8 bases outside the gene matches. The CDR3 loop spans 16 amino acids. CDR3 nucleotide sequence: TGTGCCAGCAGCTTGGCCCTTACAGGGGCCGACTATGGCTACACCTTC. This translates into CASSLALTGADYGYTF. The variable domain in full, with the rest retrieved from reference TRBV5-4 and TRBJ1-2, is ETGVTQSPTHLIKTRGQQVTLRCSSQSGHNTVSWYQQALGQGPQFIFQYYREEENGRGNFPPRFSGLQFPNYSSELNVNALELDDSALYLCASSLALTGADYGYTFGSGTRLTVV.

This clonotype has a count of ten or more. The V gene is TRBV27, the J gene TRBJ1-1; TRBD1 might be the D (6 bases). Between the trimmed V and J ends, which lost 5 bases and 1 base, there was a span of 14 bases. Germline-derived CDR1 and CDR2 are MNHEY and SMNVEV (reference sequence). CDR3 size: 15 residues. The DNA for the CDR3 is TGTGCCAGCAGTACCACAGGGACCAAGAACACTGAAGCTTTCTTT. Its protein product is CASSTTGTKNTEAFF.

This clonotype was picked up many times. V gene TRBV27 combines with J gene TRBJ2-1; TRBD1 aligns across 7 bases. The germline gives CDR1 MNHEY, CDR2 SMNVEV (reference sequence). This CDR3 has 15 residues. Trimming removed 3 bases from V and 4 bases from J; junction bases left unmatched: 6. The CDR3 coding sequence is TGTGCCAGCAGTTTTGCCAGGGGGACGTACAATGAGCAGTTCTTC. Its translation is CASSFARGTYNEQFF.

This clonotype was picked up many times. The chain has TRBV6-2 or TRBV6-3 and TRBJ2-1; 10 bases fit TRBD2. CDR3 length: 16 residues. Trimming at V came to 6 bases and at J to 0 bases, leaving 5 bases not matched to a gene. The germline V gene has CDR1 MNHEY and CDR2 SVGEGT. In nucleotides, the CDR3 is TGTGCCAGCAGGACTAGCGGGTTTAGCTCCTACAATGAGCAGTTCTTC. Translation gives CASRTSGFSSYNEQFF.

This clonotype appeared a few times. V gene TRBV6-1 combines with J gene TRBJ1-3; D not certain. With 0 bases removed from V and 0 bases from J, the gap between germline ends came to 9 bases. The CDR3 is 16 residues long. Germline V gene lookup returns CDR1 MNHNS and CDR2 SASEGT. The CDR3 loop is CASSEARRTSGNTIYF. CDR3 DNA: TGTGCCAGCAGTGAAGCGCGCAGAACCTCTGGAAACACCATATATTTT.